The next 7 T cell receptor beta chains were all read from a single sample in a study of blood T cell repertoires in COVID-19. Assay: immunoSEQ multiplex PCR; the TCRdb copy retains only in-frame clones and omits some. This table has more than 350,000 clones, about 88% appearing once. The source material was PBMCs or T cells enriched from blood (not recorded which). The receptors shown here come from a woman between 18 and 29 years old who had been exposed to COVID-19.

The rearrangement links TRBV18 to TRBJ2-1, with TRBD2 matching over 12 bases. Germline V gives CDR1 KGHSH, CDR2 LQKENI. This CDR3 has 16 residues. V shed 0 bases and J 6 bases; nucleotides not matched to a gene: 3. The DNA of the CDR3 is TGTGCCAGCTCACCACCCAGGACTAGCGGGACCAATGAGCAGTTCTTC. Protein sequence: CASSPPRTSGTNEQFF.

This rearrangement joins TRBV5-1 to TRBJ2-1, with TRBD2 identical over 13 bases. V dropped 4 bases and J dropped 4; count of bases not matched to a gene: 2. In germline, CDR1 is SGHRS, CDR2 YFSETQ. The CDR3 is 15 amino acids. CDR3: CASSQGLAGYNEQFF. The CDR3 DNA sequence: TGCGCCAGCAGCCAGGGACTAGCGGGATACAATGAGCAGTTCTTC.

With respect to this clone: Mismatch with germline at one junction end may stem from a read error. The chain links TRBV13 to TRBJ1-1; D is perhaps TRBD1 (6 bases). Per germline, CDR1 PRHDT and CDR2 FYEKMQ (reference sequence). This CDR3 has 16 amino acids. CDR3 region: CASSLEGEGVNTEAFF. In nucleotides, the CDR3 is TGTGCCAGCAGCTTAGAGGGGGAGGGGGTGAATACTGAAGCTTTCTTT.

In its sample, this clone was seen a few times. The chain combines TRBV27 with TRBJ1-2; a possible D gene is TRBD1 (6 bases). The CDR3 has 15 amino acids. Per germline, CDR1 MNHEY and CDR2 SMNVEV (reference sequence). The V end lost 5 bases, the J end lost 5 bases, and 18 bases lay between the germline ends. CDR3 sequence reads: CASSAPDRGIYGYTF. In DNA form, the CDR3 reads TGTGCCAGCAGTGCGCCGGACAGAGGAATATATGGCTACACCTTC.

This chain uses TRBV14 with TRBJ2-3, with TRBD2 matching over 10 bases. Germline CDR1 and CDR2: SGHDN and FVKESK. This CDR3 spans 16 amino acids. Trimming removed 4 bases from V and 0 bases from J; junction bases left unmatched: 4. This CDR3 is CASSRGLAVSTDTQYF. CDR3 DNA: TGTGCCAGCAGCCGAGGACTAGCGGTTAGCACAGATACGCAGTATTTT.

This clone has just a few counts. The chain employs TRBV6-5 and TRBJ1-1; D is possibly TRBD1 (5 bases). This CDR3 has 14 residues. Trimming shortened V by 2 bases and J by 1 base, and 8 bases separated the two germline ends. The germline gives CDR1 MNHEY, CDR2 SVGAGI. CDR3 DNA sequence: TGTGCCAGCAGTTACAGGGGAAAGAACACTGAAGCTTTCTTT. Amino acids: CASSYRGKNTEAFF.

This chain uses TRBV5-1 with TRBJ2-2, with 7 bases identical to TRBD1. Germline lookup yields CDR1 SGHRS and CDR2 YFSETQ. The CDR3 is 15 residues long. J lost 4 bases, V lost 1 base, and 4 bases had no gene match. The CDR3 coding sequence is TGCGCCAGCAGCTTGCCAGGGGGTATCACCGGGGAGCTGTTTTTT. Translating it yields CASSLPGGITGELFF.